The source of this T cell receptor beta chain is a study of CD8+CD57+ T cells in acquired aplastic anemia. The CDR3 covers 14 residues. V dropped 1 base and J dropped 9 bases, with 15 bases sitting between them. Germline values: CDR1 SGHTA, CDR2 FQGNSA. The study profiled TCR beta VDJ and CDR3 using genomic DNA as template. Via MiXCR, TCRdb re-called the reads, giving one row per CDR3 protein. The data hold 250,000 to 300,000 distinct CDR3 sequences, with under 65% observed a single time. In patients chosen for sequencing, flow cytometry had shown CD8+CD57+ cell expansion. V is TRBV7-2 and J is TRBJ1-2, with D possibly being TRBD1 (5 bases). Sequencing was carried out using sorted CD4+, CD8+, or CD8+CD57+ T cells (not recorded which) from PBMCs. This TCR was sampled from a human donor with aplastic anemia. The CDR3 here is CASSLEVSRGSYTF. As DNA, the CDR3 is TGTGCCAGCAGCTTAGAAGTCTCTAGGGGTAGCTACACCTTC.